Below, 14 T cell receptor beta chains from the same sample are listed, as sequenced in a study of post-analysis software for immune sequencing data. Study conclusions and caveats: Comparison of patients with controls showed five or six TRBV segments more frequent in patients, TRBV5-6, TRBV5-1 and TRBV20-1 among them.

Unique molecular identifiers featured in each of the TCR beta cDNA libraries. TCRdb used MiXCR to reprocess the PCR reads, holding one entry per CDR3 protein. The table shows about 380,000 distinct CDR3 sequences, with about a third occurring only once. The antigens of these receptors remain unknown. Sequenced: blood. All receptors come from a girl aged 5-17 years with multiple sclerosis.

This clonotype was counted between two and nine times. CDR3 nucleotide sequence: TGTGCCAGCAGCTACGGGCCTCCTTCCTACAATGAGCAGTTCTTC. Protein product: CASSYGPPSYNEQFF. The chain has TRBV7-9 and TRBJ2-1; D unclear. CDR3 length equals 15 residues. Germline CDR1 and CDR2: SEHNR and FQNEAQ (reference sequence). V shed 4 bases and J shed 1 base, with 11 bases lying between them.

This clonotype was recorded once. A clone one base away is much larger, so this may be a read error. J is TRBJ1-1 and V is TRBV29-1; D remains ambiguous. Germline V gene data show CDR1 as SQVTM and CDR2 as ANQGSEA. This CDR3 region has 11 residues. V lost 4 bases, J lost 1 base, and 4 bases lay in between. The chain's CDR3 is CSVVTNTEAFF. CDR3 nucleotide sequence: TGCAGCGTTGTGACGAACACTGAAGCTTTCTTT.

This sequence joins TRBV6-5 and TRBJ2-1; D unclear. Germline loops: CDR1 MNHEY, CDR2 SVGAGI. This CDR3 region has 16 residues. V gave up 5 bases and J gave up 13 bases, with 27 bases separating them. Here the CDR3 reads CASSQYLTRSQETQFF. The CDR3 nucleotides read TGTGCCAGCAGTCAATACCTAACCAGATCTCAAGAGACCCAGTTCTTC.

V usage is TRBV29-1 and J usage is TRBJ2-1, with 10 bases that match TRBD2. CDR3 length equals 12 residues. The germline V gene has CDR1 SQVTM and CDR2 ANQGSEA. The CDR3, as DNA: TGCACCGGGACTAGCGAACCCAATGAGCAGTTCTTC. Its protein is CTGTSEPNEQFF.

The chain recombines TRBV3-1 with TRBJ1-6, with 11 bases lining up with TRBD1. Germline V gene sequence: CDR1 LGHDT, CDR2 YNNKEL (reference sequence). There are 13 residues in the CDR3. V gave up 4 bases and J gave up 10 bases; unmatched junction bases: 0. CDR3 amino acids: CASSRTGGSPLHF. As DNA, the CDR3 is TGTGCCAGCAGCCGGACAGGGGGCTCACCCCTCCACTTT.

The gene calls are TRBV5-1 and TRBJ2-5; unclear D gene. The J call may be in error: the DNA end matches TRBJ2-7 better. CDR1 and CDR2 (germline): SGHRS, YFSETQ. The CDR3 sequence is 15 residues long. CDR3 residues: CASSLDSPTTYEQYF. CDR3 coding DNA: TGCGCCAGCAGCTTGGACAGCCCCACCACCTACGAGCAGTACTTC.

The rearrangement joins TRBV20-1 to TRBJ2-1; 7 positions match TRBD2. This CDR3 is 16 amino acids long. CDR1 is DFQATT and CDR2 is SNEGSKA in the germline V gene (reference sequence). The trim removed 2 bases at V and 1 base at J, leaving 8 bases unmatched. CDR3 amino acids: CSARPRSGFSYNEQFF. The CDR3 DNA reads as TGCAGTGCTAGACCCCGTAGCGGGTTTTCCTACAATGAGCAGTTCTTC.

Comment on this clonotype: The junction differs from germline at one of its ends, possibly a read error. This chain connects TRBV10-3 to TRBJ2-1, with D possibly matching TRBD2 (5 bases). Per the germline V gene, CDR1 is ENHRY and CDR2 is SYGVKD. The CDR3 is 15 amino acids. The CDR3 DNA reads as TGTGCCGTCAGTGATCCGGCCGGGGTAAAATATGAGCAGTTCTTC. Translated, it gives CAVSDPAGVKYEQFF.

This sequence joins TRBV20-1 and TRBJ2-7; a weak D match, TRBD1 (5 bases). In germline, CDR1 is DFQATT, CDR2 SNEGSKA (reference sequence). The CDR3 contains 13 residues. Trimming removed 3 bases from V and 5 bases from J, with 14 bases in between. The CDR3 region is CSASPQGGDEQYF. DNA for the CDR3: TGCAGTGCTAGCCCCCAGGGTGGAGACGAGCAGTACTTC.

V is TRBV6-5 and J is TRBJ2-5; 7 bases align to TRBD1. After removal of 6 bases from V and 2 bases from J, the junction contained 9 bases not matched to a gene. This CDR3 is 15 amino acids long. The germline V gene has CDR1 MNHEY and CDR2 SVGAGI. DNA for the CDR3: TGTGCCAGCAGACGACAGGGCCTGGGGCAAGAGACCCAGTACTTC. Its translation: CASRRQGLGQETQYF.

For the CDR3, the DNA is TGCAGCGTTGAAGACTCGGGGGGAGGAACCTACGAGCAGTACTTC. Its protein product is CSVEDSGGGTYEQYF. The V and J genes are TRBV29-1 and TRBJ2-7; 7 nucleotides align to TRBD2. V lost 0 bases, J lost 2 bases, and 7 bases stayed unmatched. CDR1 and CDR2 from the germline V gene are SQVTM and ANQGSEA. There are 15 residues in the CDR3.

A few counts support this clonotype. The junction does not match germline at one end; this may be a read error. The chain is built from TRBV12-3 or TRBV12-4 and TRBJ2-1, with no clear D. CDR3 size: 13 residues. CDR3 DNA sequence: TGTACCAGCAGTTTAGGCGATATTAATGAGCAGTTCTTC. Residues: CTSSLGDINEQFF.

Comments on this clonotype: It may be a read error: a sequence one base away is much more abundant. This rearrangement joins TRBV10-3 to TRBJ2-1, with D hard to call. Trimming pared 4 bases from V and 9 bases from J, leaving 19 bases between. The CDR3 has 15 amino acids. Looked up from germline, CDR1 is ENHRY and CDR2 is SYGVKD. The CDR3 nucleotides read TGTGCCATCAGTGCGAGTTCCGGGCGGACCGGTGAGCAGTTCTTC. Translating gives CAISASSGRTGEQFF.

V usage is TRBV4-2 and J usage is TRBJ2-1, with D uncertain. Trimming removed 3 bases at V and 9 bases at J, with 12 bases between. Germline-derived CDR1 and CDR2 are LGHNA and YNFKEQ. The CDR3 contains 13 residues. This chain's CDR3 is CASSHLEEVEQFF. For the CDR3, the DNA is TGTGCCAGCAGCCACCTCGAAGAGGTTGAGCAGTTCTTC.